This T cell receptor beta chain was recorded in a study of blood T cells in healthy people across ages. Study results and caveats: Naive T cell percentage by flow cytometry tracked strongly with beta diversity. PBMCs went unsorted, and a conclusive naive versus antigen-experienced comparison was therefore prevented.

The second PCR ran about 6 to 11 cycles with a sample-barcoded 5' primer and J-beta primers. TCRdb processed the 5' RACE reads anew with MiXCR; each CDR3 protein has one entry. The sample includes about 1.8 million distinct CDR3 sequences, 40% to 55% of them seen just once. Turning to this clonotype: Its antigen is undetermined.

The CDR3 consists of 12 residues. V was trimmed by 7 bases and J by 4 bases, leaving 13 bases between them. From germline, CDR1 is SQVTM and CDR2 ANQGSEA. The receptor's source is a woman aged 40-49 years in good health. This chain uses TRBV29-1 with TRBJ1-1, with D unresolved. Sequenced sample: blood. CDR3 sequence reads: CSAGVRFTEAFF. The CDR3 nucleotides read TGCAGCGCCGGAGTGAGGTTCACTGAAGCTTTCTTT.